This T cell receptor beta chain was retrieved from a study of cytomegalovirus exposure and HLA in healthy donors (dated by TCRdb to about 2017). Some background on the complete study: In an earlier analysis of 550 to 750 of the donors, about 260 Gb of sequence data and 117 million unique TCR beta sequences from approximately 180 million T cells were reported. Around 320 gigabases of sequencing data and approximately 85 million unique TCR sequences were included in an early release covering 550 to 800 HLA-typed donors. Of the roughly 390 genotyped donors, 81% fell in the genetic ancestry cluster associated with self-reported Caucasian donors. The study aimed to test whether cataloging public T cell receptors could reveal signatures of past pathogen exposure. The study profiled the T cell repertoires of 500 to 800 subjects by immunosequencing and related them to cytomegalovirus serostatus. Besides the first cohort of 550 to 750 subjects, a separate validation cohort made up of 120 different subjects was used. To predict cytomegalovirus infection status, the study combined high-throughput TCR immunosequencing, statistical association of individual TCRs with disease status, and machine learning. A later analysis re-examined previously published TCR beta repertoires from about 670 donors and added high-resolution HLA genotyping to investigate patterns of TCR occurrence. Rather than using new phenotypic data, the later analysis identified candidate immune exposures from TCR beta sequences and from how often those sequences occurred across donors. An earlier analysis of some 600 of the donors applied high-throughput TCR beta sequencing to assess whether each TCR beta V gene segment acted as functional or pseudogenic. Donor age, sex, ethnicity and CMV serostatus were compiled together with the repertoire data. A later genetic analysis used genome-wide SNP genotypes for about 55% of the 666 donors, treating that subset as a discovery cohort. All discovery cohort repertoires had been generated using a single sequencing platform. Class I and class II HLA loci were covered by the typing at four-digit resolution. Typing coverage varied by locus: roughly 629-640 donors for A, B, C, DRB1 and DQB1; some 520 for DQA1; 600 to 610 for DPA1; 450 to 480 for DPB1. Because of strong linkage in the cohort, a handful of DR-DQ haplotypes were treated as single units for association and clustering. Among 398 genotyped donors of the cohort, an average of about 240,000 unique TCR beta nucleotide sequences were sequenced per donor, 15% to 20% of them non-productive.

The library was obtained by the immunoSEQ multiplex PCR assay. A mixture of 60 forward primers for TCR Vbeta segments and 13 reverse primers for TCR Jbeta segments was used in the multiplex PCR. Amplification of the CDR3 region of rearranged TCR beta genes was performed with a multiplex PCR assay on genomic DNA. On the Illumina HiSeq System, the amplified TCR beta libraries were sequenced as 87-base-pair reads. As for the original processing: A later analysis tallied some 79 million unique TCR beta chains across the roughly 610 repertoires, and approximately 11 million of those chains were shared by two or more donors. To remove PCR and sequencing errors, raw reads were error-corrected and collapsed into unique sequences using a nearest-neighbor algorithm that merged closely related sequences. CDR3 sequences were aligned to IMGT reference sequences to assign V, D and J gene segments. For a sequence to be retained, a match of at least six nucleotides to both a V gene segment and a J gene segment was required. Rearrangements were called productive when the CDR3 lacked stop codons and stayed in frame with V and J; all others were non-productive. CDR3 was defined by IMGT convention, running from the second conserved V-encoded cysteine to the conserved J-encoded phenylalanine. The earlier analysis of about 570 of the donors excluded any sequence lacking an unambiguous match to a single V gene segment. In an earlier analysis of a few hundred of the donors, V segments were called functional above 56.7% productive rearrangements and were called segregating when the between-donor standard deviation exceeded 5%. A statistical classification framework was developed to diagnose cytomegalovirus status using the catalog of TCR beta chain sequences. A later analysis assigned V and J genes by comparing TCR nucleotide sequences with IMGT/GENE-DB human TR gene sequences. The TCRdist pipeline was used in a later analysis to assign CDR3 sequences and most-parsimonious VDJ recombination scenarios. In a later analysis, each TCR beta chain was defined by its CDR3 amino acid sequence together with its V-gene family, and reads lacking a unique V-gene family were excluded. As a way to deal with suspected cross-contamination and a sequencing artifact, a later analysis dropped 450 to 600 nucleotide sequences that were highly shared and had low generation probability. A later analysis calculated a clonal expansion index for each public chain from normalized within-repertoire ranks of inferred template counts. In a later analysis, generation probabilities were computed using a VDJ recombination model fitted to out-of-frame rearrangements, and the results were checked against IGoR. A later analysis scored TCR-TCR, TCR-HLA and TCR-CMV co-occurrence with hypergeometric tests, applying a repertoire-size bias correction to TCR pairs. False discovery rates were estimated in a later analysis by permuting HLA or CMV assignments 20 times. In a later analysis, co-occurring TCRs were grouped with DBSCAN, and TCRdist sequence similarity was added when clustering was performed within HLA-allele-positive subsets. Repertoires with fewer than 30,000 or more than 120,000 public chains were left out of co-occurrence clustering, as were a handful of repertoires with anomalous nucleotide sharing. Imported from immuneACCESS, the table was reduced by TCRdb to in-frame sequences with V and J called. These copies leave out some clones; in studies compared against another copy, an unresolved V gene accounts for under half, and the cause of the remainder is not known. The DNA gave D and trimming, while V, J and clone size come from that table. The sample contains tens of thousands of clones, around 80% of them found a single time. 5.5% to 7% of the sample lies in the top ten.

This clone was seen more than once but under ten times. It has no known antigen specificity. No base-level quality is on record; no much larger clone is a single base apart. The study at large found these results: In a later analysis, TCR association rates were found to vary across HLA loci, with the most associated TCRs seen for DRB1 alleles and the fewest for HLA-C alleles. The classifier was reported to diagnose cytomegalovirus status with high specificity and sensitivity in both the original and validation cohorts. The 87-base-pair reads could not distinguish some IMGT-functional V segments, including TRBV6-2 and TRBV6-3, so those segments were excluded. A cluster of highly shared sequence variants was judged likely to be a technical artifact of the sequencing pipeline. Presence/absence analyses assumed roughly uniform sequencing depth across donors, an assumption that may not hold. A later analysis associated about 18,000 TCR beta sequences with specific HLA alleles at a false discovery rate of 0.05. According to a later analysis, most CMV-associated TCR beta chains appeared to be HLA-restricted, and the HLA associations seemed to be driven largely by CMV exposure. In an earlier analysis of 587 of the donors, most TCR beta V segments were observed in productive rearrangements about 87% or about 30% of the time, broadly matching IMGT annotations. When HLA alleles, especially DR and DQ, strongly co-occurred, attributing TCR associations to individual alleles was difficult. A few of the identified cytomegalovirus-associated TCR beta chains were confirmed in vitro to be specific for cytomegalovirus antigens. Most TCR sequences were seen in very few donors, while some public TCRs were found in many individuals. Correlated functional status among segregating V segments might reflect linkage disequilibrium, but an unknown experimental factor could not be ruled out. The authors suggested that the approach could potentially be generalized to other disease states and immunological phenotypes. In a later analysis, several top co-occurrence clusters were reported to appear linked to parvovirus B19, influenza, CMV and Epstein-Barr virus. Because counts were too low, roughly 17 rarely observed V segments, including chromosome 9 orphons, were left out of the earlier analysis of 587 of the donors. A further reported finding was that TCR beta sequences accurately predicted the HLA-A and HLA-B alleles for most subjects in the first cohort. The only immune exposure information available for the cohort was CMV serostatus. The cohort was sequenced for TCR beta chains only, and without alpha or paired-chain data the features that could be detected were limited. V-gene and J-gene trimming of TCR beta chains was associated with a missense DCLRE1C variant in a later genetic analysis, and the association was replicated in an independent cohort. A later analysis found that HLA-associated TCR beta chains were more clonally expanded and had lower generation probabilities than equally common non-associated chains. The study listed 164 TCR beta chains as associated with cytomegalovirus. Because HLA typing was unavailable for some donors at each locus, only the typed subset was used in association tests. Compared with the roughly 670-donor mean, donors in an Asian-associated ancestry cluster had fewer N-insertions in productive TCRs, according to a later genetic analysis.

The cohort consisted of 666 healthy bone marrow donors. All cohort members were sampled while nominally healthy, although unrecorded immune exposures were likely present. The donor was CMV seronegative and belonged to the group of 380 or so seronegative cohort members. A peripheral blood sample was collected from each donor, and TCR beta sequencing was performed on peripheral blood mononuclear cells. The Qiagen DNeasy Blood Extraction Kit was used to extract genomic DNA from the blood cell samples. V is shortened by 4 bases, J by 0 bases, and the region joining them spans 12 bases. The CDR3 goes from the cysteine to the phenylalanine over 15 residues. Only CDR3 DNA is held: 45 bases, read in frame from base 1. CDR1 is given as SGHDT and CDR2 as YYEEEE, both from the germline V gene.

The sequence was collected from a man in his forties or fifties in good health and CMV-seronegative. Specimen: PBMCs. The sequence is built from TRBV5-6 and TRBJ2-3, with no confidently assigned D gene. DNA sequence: TGTGCCAGCAGCGCGGCGACGGCTAGCACAGATACGCAGTATTTT. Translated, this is CASSAATASTDTQYF.